What follows are 13 T cell receptor beta chains derived from one specimen sequenced in a study of identical twins. TCRdb reanalysed the 5' RACE reads using MiXCR and keeps one entry per CDR3 protein. The table lists under 250,000 distinct CDR3 sequences, approximately 7.3% of them singletons. The sample also formed part of further work on yellow fever vaccine responses in identical twins.

The specimen was CD8+ T cells sorted from blood. The receptors were sampled from a woman between 18 and 29 years old in good health.

This clonotype has at least ten counts. This chain connects TRBV4-1 to TRBJ1-1; D may be TRBD1 (6 bases). CDR1 is MGHRA and CDR2 is YSYEKL in the germline V gene. The CDR3 covers 17 residues. Trimming left V 3 bases short and J 1 base short, with 18 bases between. This CDR3 reads CASSQDTREDRNTEAFF. The CDR3, as DNA: TGCGCCAGCAGCCAGGATACGCGCGAGGACAGGAACACTGAAGCTTTCTTT.

The chain combines TRBV3-1 with TRBJ2-5; D is ambiguous. CDR1 is LGHDT and CDR2 is YNNKEL in the germline V gene (reference sequence). V gave up 0 bases and J gave up 2 bases, with 10 bases separating them. There are 15 residues in the CDR3. This CDR3 reads CASSQDPNRQETQYF. The CDR3 DNA reads TGTGCCAGCAGCCAAGATCCCAACAGACAAGAGACCCAGTACTTC.

This clonotype was detected many times. The chain combines TRBV10-3 with TRBJ2-2; 9 nucleotides match TRBD2. This CDR3 has 14 residues. Germline CDR1 is ENHRY and CDR2 is SYGVKD. V was pared by 8 bases and J by 5 bases, with 6 bases of the junction left unmatched. The CDR3 DNA sequence: TGTGCCATCCCTAGCGGGGAGGGTACCGGGGAGCTGTTTTTT. Its translation: CAIPSGEGTGELFF.

In this sample, this clonotype turned up a few times. The V gene is TRBV12-3 or TRBV12-4, the J gene TRBJ2-2; weak D call: TRBD2 (5 bases). The length of the CDR3 is 18 residues. Trimming shortened V by 1 base and J by 0 bases, and 15 bases separated the two germline ends. The CDR3 bases are TGTGCCAGCAGTTTAGTCGGCGGGTCGGGTCCGAACACCGGGGAGCTGTTTTTT. It encodes CASSLVGGSGPNTGELFF.

The chain links TRBV7-9 to TRBJ2-1; D unclear. The CDR3 spans 13 residues. Trimming removed 1 base from V and 5 bases from J, with 6 bases in between. Germline CDR1 is SEHNR and CDR2 is FQNEAQ (reference sequence). The CDR3, as DNA: TGTGCCAGCAGCTTAGAGCAGGACAATGAGCAGTTCTTC. The encoded protein is CASSLEQDNEQFF.

The CDR3 region has the DNA TGTGCCACCGCCACGCATTTTGCCGGGGAGCTGTTTTTT. This encodes CATATHFAGELFF. The chain combines TRBV6-6 with TRBJ2-2; D not resolved. V was trimmed by 10 bases and J by 6 bases, leaving 15 bases between them. CDR1 and CDR2 (germline): MNHNY, SVGAGI (reference sequence). This CDR3 comprises 13 residues.

This clonotype has at least ten counts. The chain recombines TRBV12-3 or TRBV12-4 with TRBJ2-5; 10 bases agree with TRBD1. Trimming cost V 6 bases and J 2 bases; bases outside gene matches: 6. The CDR3 loop spans 15 amino acids. CDR3 DNA sequence: TGTGCCAGCAGCAGCCCGGGACAGGGGCAAGAGACCCAGTACTTC. It encodes CASSSPGQGQETQYF.

This clonotype appeared a few times. The chain combines TRBV12-3 or TRBV12-4 with TRBJ2-2, with 10 positions matching TRBD2. V lost 5 bases and J lost 0; bases outside the gene matches: 6. The CDR3 runs 17 residues. The CDR3 sequence: CASSQAGLAANTGELFF. For the CDR3, the DNA is TGTGCCAGCAGTCAGGCCGGACTAGCGGCGAACACCGGGGAGCTGTTTTTT.

This clonotype showed up many times. The V call is TRBV13, the J call TRBJ1-6; D possibly corresponds to TRBD1 (5 bases). Germline V CDR1 and CDR2: PRHDT, FYEKMQ (reference sequence). This CDR3 has 13 residues. Trimming pared 1 base from V and 13 bases from J, leaving 11 bases between. The CDR3 spells CASSLARGEPLHF. Here the CDR3 DNA reads TGTGCCAGCAGCTTAGCGCGGGGGGAGCCCCTCCACTTT.

This clonotype occurred many times. The chain couples TRBV27 to TRBJ2-5; D is possibly TRBD1 (5 bases). V lost 8 bases, J lost 7 bases, and 17 bases lay in between. CDR3 size: 13 residues. Germline CDR1 reads MNHEY; CDR2 reads SMNVEV (reference sequence). The CDR3 nucleotides read TGTGCCAGCGGCTCATTGCTCCAGGGGACCCAGTACTTC. It codes for CASGSLLQGTQYF.

The V and J genes are TRBV5-6 and TRBJ1-1; D call uncertain. Germline CDR1 reads SGHDT; CDR2 reads YYEEEE. The ends were cut back, 4 bases at V and 7 bases at J, with 14 bases in the middle. CDR3 length: 13 amino acids. The CDR3 nucleotides are TGTGCCAGCAGCGTGGGAGCGGGGTTTGAAGCTTTCTTT. Translating gives CASSVGAGFEAFF.

The V call is TRBV4-1, the J call TRBJ2-1; D could derive from TRBD1 or TRBD2 (5 bases each). The CDR3 extends over 16 amino acids. The V gene lost 1 base and the J gene lost 15 bases, with 25 bases spanning the gap. Germline V gene data show CDR1 as MGHRA and CDR2 as YSYEKL. The CDR3 is CASSQGYLGTPQRGFF. DNA of the CDR3: TGCGCCAGCAGCCAAGGCTATCTCGGGACCCCACAACGGGGGTTCTTC.

This clonotype was seen only a few times. The V call is TRBV12-3 or TRBV12-4, the J call TRBJ2-1, with TRBD2 matching 7 bases. V trimming: 8 bases; J trimming: 1 base; junction bases outside the gene matches: 5. The CDR3 runs 14 residues. The CDR3 region is CASLADPSYNEQFF. CDR3 coding DNA: TGTGCCAGCCTAGCGGATCCTTCCTACAATGAGCAGTTCTTC.